This T cell receptor (beta chain) was identified in a study of cytomegalovirus exposure and HLA in healthy donors. Overall study: The 120 validation repertoires and the 666 first-cohort repertoires shared a platform, a later analysis reported. Study-wide findings and caveats: According to a subsequent analysis, TCR clusters identified in the first cohort showed a tendency to co-occur across the 100 to 150 validation repertoires.

Profiling relied on immunoSEQ multiplex PCR, and the TCRdb table lists in-frame clones only, not all of them. The top ten clones hold about 2.8% of a sample with some 200,000 clones, about 86% of them seen once. To note about this clone: Its specificity is unknown.

The donors belonged to the roughly 110-subject validation cohort, separate from the roughly 720-subject first cohort. This CDR3 contains 13 residues. V lost 2 bases and J 6 bases, leaving 5 bases between the germline ends. Germline V gene data show CDR1 as MNHEY and CDR2 as SMNVEV (reference sequence). The material sequenced was PBMCs. The genes are TRBV27 and TRBJ1-6; D is undetermined. The clonotype was recovered from a woman aged 18 to 35 in good health and CMV-seropositive. This chain's CDR3 is CASSLRFNSPLHF. CDR3 DNA: TGTGCCAGCAGTTTACGGTTTAATTCACCCCTCCACTTT.